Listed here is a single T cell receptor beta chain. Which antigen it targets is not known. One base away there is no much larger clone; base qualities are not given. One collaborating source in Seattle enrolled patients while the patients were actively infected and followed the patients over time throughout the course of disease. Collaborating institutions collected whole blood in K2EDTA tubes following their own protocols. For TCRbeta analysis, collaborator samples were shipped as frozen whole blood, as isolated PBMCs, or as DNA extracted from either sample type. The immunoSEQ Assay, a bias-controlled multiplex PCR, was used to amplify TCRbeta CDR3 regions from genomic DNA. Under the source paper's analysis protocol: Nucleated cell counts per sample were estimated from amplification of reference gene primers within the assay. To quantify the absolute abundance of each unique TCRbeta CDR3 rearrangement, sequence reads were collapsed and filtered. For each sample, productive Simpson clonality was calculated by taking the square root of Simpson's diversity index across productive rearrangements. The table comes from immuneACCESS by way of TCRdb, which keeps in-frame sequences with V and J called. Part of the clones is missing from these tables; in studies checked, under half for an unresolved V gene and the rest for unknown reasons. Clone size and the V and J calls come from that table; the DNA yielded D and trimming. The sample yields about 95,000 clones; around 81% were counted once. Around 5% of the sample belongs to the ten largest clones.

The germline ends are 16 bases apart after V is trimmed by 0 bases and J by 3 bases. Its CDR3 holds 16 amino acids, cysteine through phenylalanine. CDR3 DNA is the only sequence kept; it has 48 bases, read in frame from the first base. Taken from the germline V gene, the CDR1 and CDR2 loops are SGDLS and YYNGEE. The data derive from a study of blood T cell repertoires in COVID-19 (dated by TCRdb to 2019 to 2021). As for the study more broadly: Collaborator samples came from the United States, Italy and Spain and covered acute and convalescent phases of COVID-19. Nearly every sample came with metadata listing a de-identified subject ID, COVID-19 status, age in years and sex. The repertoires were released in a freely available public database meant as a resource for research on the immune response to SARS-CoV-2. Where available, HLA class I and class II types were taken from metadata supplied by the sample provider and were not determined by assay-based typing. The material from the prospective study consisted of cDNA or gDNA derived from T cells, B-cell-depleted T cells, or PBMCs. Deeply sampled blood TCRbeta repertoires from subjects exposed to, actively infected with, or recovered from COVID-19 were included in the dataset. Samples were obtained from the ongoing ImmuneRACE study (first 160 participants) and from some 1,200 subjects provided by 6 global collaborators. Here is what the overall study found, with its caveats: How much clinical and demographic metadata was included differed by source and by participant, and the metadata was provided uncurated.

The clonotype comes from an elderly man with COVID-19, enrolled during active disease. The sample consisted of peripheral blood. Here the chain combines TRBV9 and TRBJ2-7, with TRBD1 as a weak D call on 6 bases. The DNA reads TGTGCCAGCAGCGTAGCCTCCGGGACAAAACTCTACGAGCAGTACTTC. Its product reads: CASSVASGTKLYEQYF.